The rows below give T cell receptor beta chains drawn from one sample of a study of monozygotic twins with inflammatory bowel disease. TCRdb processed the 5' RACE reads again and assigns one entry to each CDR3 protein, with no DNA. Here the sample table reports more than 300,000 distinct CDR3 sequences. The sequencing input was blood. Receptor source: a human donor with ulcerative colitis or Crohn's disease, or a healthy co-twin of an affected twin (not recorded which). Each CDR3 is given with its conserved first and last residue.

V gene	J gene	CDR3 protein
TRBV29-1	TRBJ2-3	CSVRTSGGAKDTQYF
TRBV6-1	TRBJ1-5	CASSESKSVYSNQPQHF
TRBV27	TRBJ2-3	CASSLLASGGPDTQYF
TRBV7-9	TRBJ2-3	CASSSSRTILTDTQYF
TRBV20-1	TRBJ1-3	CSASGTGSGNTIYF
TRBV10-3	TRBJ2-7	CAIREGQFYEQYF
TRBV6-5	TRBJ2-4	CASSYSPEQSLAKNIQYF
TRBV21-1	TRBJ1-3	CASSKSISGNTIYF
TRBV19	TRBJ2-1	CASSIDSPPQGGTYNEQFF
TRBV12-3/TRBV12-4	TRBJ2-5	CASSLVGLAPQETQYF
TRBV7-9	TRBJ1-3	CASSSDRQGIGNTIYF
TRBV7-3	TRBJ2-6	CASSLTRVSGANVLTF
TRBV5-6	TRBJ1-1	CASSLLRGGGTEAFF
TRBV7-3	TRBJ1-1	CARGTGNTEAFF
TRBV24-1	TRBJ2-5	CATSDFWTERNFEETQYF
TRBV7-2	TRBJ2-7	CASTLGTVPSYEQYF
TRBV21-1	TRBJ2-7	CASSKAGTAIPPSINIYEQYF
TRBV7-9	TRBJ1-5	CASSLGGKAQHF
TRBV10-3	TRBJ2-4	CAISESGGKNIQYF
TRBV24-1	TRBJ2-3	CATSGGSTDTQYF
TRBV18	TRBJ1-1	CASSPQARGRTEAFF
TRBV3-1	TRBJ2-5	CASSPGTAQETQYF
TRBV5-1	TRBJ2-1	CASSGQGTHNEQFF
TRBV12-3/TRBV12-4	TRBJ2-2	CASSLGGGSGELFF
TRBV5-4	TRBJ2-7	CASSSDPRYEQYF
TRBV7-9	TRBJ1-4	CASTPLPEATNEKLFF
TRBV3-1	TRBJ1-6	CASSQGKDSPLHF
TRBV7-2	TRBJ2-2	CASSLVVSPNTGELFF
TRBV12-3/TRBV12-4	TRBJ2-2	CASSFIVGGALTGELFF
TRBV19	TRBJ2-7	CASSISVGAATYEQYF
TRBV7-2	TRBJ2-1	CASSPRQGTYNEQFF
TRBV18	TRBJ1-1	CASSLADRTYTEAFF